These 14 T cell receptor beta chains share one sample of origin, sequenced in a study of cytomegalovirus exposure and HLA in healthy donors. Generated by immunoSEQ multiplex PCR, the TCRdb table keeps only in-frame clones and is missing some. The sample has some 340,000 clones, roughly nine tenths seen once; the top ten hold over 1%. Material: PBMCs. The receptors were gathered from a young woman in good health and CMV-seropositive.

This clone was picked up one time. This chain links TRBV7-8 with TRBJ1-2; TRBD1 matches at 7 bases. This CDR3 has 12 residues. The J segment lost 7 bases and the V segment lost 7 bases, leaving 6 bases of the junction unmatched. Germline V gene sequence: CDR1 SGHVS, CDR2 FQNEAQ. DNA for the CDR3: TGTGCCAGCACCCAGGGGGGGGGTGGCTACACCTTC. Its protein is CASTQGGGGYTF.

The chain is built from TRBV27 and TRBJ2-1, with 7 positions matching TRBD1. J gave up 5 bases and V 4 bases, and 8 bases lay outside the gene matches. CDR1 MNHEY and CDR2 SMNVEV come from the germline V gene (reference sequence). This CDR3 is 15 amino acids long. The CDR3 loop is CASSSQTGLDNEQFF. The CDR3 nucleotides are TGTGCCAGCAGTTCGCAGACAGGGCTTGACAATGAGCAGTTCTTC.

The chain uses TRBV5-4 and TRBJ2-5; no clear D. The CDR3 is 13 amino acids. The V end lost 4 bases, the J end lost 2 bases, and 9 bases lay between the germline ends. Germline-derived CDR1 and CDR2 are SGHNT and YYREEE (reference sequence). The CDR3, as DNA: TGTGCCAGCAGCCATAGGGAACAAGAGACCCAGTACTTC. Translation gives CASSHREQETQYF.

CDR3 nucleotide sequence: TGTGCCAGCAGTTTGAGAACAGGGAGGCAGCCCCAGCATTTT. Its translation: CASSLRTGRQPQHF. This chain connects TRBV28 to TRBJ1-5; TRBD1 might be the D (6 bases). The CDR3 spans 14 residues. The V gene lost 3 bases and the J gene lost 7 bases, with 13 bases spanning the gap. Germline CDR1 and CDR2: MDHEN and SYDVKM.

This sequence joins TRBV6-5 and TRBJ2-5; no clear D gene. CDR1 MNHEY and CDR2 SVGAGI come from the germline V gene. This CDR3 contains 16 residues. V was cut by 5 bases and J by 4 bases, with 20 bases left in between. CDR3: CASSHFPRVNRETQYF. The CDR3 DNA reads TGTGCCAGCAGTCACTTCCCCCGGGTAAACCGAGAGACCCAGTACTTC.

The chain uses TRBV2 and TRBJ2-3, with D uncertain. Germline CDR1 and CDR2: SNHLY and FYNNEI. The V gene lost 3 bases and the J gene lost 4 bases, with 11 bases spanning the gap. The CDR3 length is 14 residues. The chain's CDR3 is CASSEALVSDTQYF. CDR3 nucleotides: TGTGCCAGCAGTGAGGCGCTGGTGTCAGATACGCAGTATTTT.

This sequence joins TRBV15 and TRBJ2-7; TRBD2 matches 7 bases. The CDR3 is made up of 15 amino acids. Germline V CDR1 and CDR2: LNHNV, YYDKDF (reference sequence). V shed 1 base and J 3 bases; nucleotides not matched to a gene: 6. CDR3 bases: TGTGCCACCAGCAGAGCAGGACTAGGCGTCTACGAGCAGTACTTC. Protein: CATSRAGLGVYEQYF.

The V gene is TRBV5-4, the J gene TRBJ2-4; D perhaps matches TRBD2 (5 bases). The CDR3 has 12 amino acids. The germline V gene has CDR1 SGHNT and CDR2 YYREEE (reference sequence). The V end lost 3 bases, the J end lost 15 bases, and 16 bases lay between the germline ends. The CDR3 nucleotides read TGTGCCAGCAGCTACGGGAACTCCGGTTGGTACTTC. This gives the protein CASSYGNSGWYF. Based on the CDR3 plus reference TRBV5-4 and TRBJ2-4, the full variable domain is ETGVTQSPTHLIKTRGQQVTLRCSSQSGHNTVSWYQQALGQGPQFIFQYYREEENGRGNFPPRFSGLQFPNYSSELNVNALELDDSALYLCASSYGNSGWYFGAGTRLSVL.

CDR3 protein: CASRGQFARNTEAFF. DNA for the CDR3: TGTGCCAGCAGAGGACAGTTCGCGCGGAACACTGAAGCTTTCTTT. The V and J genes are TRBV6-1 and TRBJ1-1, with D possibly matching TRBD1 (6 bases). This CDR3 contains 15 residues. Looked up from germline, CDR1 is MNHNS and CDR2 is SASEGT. Trimming stripped 6 bases from V and 1 base from J, with 15 bases between.

In this sample, this clone turned up a few times. V and J are TRBV7-6 and TRBJ2-1; 15 bases are a match to TRBD2. This CDR3 region has 16 residues. Germline V gene sequence: CDR1 SGHVS, CDR2 FNYEAQ. V shed 5 bases and J 3 bases; nucleotides not matched to a gene: 2. The CDR3 loop is CASSRTSGGVYNEQFF. CDR3 bases: TGTGCCAGCAGCCGGACTAGCGGGGGGGTCTACAATGAGCAGTTCTTC.

Many counts were recorded for this clone. V gene TRBV13 combines with J gene TRBJ2-1; TRBD2 is a possible D gene (6 bases). Germline-derived CDR1 and CDR2 are PRHDT and FYEKMQ (reference sequence). The V end was cut by 2 bases, the J end by 4 bases, with 12 bases between. CDR3 length: 15 amino acids. The CDR3 region is CASSLRGIRYNEQFF. CDR3 coding DNA: TGTGCCAGCAGCTTACGCGGGATCAGGTACAATGAGCAGTTCTTC.

V and J are TRBV6-6 and TRBJ2-1, with D maybe TRBD2 (7 bases). V dropped 7 bases and J dropped 10 bases, with 23 bases sitting between them. CDR1 and CDR2 from the germline V gene are MNHNY and SVGAGI (reference sequence). This CDR3 is 15 amino acids long. This CDR3 reads CASTFGGAGEREQFF. The CDR3 DNA reads TGTGCCAGCACCTTTGGGGGGGCGGGGGAAAGGGAGCAGTTCTTC.

This sequence joins TRBV5-4 and TRBJ2-5; D uncertain. Germline assignment: CDR1 SGHNT and CDR2 YYREEE (reference sequence). This CDR3 is built from 13 residues. V was clipped by 4 bases and J by 2 bases, with 9 bases between them. The CDR3 protein is CASSLGPQETQYF. The CDR3 bases are TGTGCCAGCAGCCTTGGACCGCAAGAGACCCAGTACTTC.

This chain links TRBV5-1 with TRBJ2-7; D gene uncertain. Trimming left V 0 bases short and J 1 base short, with 8 bases between. Germline V CDR1 and CDR2: SGHRS, YFSETQ. The CDR3 consists of 14 residues. The CDR3 DNA follows: TGCGCCAGCAGCTTGGAGCAGGTATCCTACGAGCAGTACTTC. Translation gives CASSLEQVSYEQYF. The full variable domain, rest sourced from reference TRBV5-1 and TRBJ2-7, is KAGVTQTPRYLIKTRGQQVTLSCSPISGHRSVSWYQQTPGQGLQFLFEYFSETQRNKGNFPGRFSGRQFSNSRSEMNVSTLELGDSALYLCASSLEQVSYEQYFGPGTRLTVT.